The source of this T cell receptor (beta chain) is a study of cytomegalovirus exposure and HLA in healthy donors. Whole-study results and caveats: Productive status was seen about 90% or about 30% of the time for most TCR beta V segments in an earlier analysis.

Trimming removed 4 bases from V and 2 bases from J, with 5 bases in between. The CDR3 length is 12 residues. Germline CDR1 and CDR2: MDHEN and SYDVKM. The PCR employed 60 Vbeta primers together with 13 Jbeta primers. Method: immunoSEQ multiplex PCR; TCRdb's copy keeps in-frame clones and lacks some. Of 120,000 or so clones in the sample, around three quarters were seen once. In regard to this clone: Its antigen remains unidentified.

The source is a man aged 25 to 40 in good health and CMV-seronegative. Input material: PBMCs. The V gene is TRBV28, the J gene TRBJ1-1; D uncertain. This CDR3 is CASSSQNTEAFF. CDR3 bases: TGTGCCAGCAGTTCACAAAACACTGAAGCTTTCTTT.